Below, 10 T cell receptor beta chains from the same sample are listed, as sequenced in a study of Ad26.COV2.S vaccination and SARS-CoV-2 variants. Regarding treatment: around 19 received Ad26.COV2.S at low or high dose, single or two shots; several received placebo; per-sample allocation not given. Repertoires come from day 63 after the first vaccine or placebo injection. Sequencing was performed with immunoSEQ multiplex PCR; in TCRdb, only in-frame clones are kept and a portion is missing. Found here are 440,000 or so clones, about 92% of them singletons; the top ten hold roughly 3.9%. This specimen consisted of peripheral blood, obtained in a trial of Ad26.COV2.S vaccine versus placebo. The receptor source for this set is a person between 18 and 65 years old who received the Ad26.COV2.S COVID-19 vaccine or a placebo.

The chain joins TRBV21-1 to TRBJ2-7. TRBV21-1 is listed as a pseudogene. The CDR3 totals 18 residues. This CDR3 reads CASRIPKRWGGSSYEQYF. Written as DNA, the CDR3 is TGTGCCAGCAGGATCCCTAAGCGGTGGGGCGGAAGCTCCTACGAGCAGTACTTC.

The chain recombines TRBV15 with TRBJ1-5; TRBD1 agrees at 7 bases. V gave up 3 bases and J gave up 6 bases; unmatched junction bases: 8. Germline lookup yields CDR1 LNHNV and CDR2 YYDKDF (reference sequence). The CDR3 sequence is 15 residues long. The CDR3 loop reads CATSSTGVLVQPQHF. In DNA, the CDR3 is TGTGCCACCAGCAGTACAGGGGTTCTGGTTCAGCCCCAGCATTTT. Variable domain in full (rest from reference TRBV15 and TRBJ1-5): DAMVIQNPRYQVTQFGKPVTLSCSQTLNHNVMYWYQQKSSQAPKLLFHYYDKDFNNEADTPDNFQSRRPNTSFCFLDIRSPGLGDTAMYLCATSSTGVLVQPQHFGDGTRLSIL.

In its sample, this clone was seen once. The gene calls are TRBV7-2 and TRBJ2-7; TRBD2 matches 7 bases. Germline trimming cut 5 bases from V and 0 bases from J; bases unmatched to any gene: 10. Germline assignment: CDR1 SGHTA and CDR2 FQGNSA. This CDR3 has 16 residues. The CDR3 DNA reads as TGTGCCAGCAGCCCCGCTTGGGGGGGTTTCTCCTACGAGCAGTACTTC. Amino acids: CASSPAWGGFSYEQYF.

Here the CDR3 DNA reads TGTGCCAGCAGTTCTCACACCATATATTTT. Residues: CASSSHTIYF. The chain joins TRBV28 to TRBJ1-3; D uncertain. Trimming left V 4 bases short and J 8 bases short, with 3 bases between. The germline gives CDR1 MDHEN, CDR2 SYDVKM. This CDR3 is built from 10 residues.

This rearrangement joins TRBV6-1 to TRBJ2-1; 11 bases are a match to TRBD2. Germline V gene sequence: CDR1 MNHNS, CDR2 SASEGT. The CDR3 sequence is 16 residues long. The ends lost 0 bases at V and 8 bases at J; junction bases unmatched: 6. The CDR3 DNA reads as TGTGCCAGCAGTGAAGCGCCACTAGCGGGAGTTGATGAGCAGTTCTTC. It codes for CASSEAPLAGVDEQFF.

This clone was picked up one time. The CDR3 protein is CAIGGVNGGYTF. In DNA form, the CDR3 reads TGTGCCATCGGCGGGGTAAACGGTGGCTACACCTTC. The chain links TRBV10-3 to TRBJ1-2; D call uncertain. CDR1 and CDR2 (germline): ENHRY, SYGVKD. The CDR3 length is 12 residues. The V and J ends lost 8 bases and 7 bases respectively, with 14 bases between them.

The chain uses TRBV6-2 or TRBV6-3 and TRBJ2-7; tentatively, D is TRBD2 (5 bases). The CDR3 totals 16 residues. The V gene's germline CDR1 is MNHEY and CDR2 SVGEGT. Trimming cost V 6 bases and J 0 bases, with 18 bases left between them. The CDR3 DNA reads TGTGCCAGCAGCCACCTAGGCGGGCCTCACTCCTACGAGCAGTACTTC. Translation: CASSHLGGPHSYEQYF.

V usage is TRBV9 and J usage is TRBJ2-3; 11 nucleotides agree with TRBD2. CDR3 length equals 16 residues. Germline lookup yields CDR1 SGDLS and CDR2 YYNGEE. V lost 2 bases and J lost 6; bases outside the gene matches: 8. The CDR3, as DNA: TGTGCCAGCAGCGTTATAGCGGGAGGGCCCGGGGATACGCAGTATTTT. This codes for CASSVIAGGPGDTQYF.

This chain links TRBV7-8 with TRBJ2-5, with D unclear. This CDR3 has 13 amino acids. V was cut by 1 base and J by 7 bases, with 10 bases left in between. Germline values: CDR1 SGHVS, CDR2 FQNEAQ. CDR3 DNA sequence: TGTGCCAGCAGCTTAGAGGGATTCGGGACCCAGTACTTC. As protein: CASSLEGFGTQYF. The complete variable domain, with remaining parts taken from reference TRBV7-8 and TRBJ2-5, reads GAGVSQSPRYKVAKRGQDVALRCDPISGHVSLFWYQQALGQGPEFLTYFQNEAQLDKSGLPSDRFFAERPEGSVSTLKIQRTQQEDSAVYLCASSLEGFGTQYFGPGTRLLVL.

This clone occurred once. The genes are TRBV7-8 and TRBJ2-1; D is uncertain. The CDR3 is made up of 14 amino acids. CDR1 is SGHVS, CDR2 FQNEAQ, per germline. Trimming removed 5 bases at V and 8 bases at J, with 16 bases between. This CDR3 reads CASSPISAVDEQFF. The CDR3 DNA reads TGTGCCAGCAGCCCCATATCGGCCGTTGATGAGCAGTTCTTC.